These 14 T cell receptor beta chains originate from one sample sequenced in a study of CXCR3 chemokines and chemotherapy response in bladder cancer. TCRdb reanalysed the PCR reads using MiXCR and keeps one entry per CDR3 protein. This table holds around 13,000 distinct CDR3 sequences, around 12% found once. Collection took place from a patient whose treatment included neoadjuvant chemotherapy. Receptors originate from a human donor with bladder cancer that did not respond to neoadjuvant chemotherapy.

The V and J genes are TRBV4-1 and TRBJ1-3; D unclear. V lost 4 bases and J lost 2, with 15 bases in between. The CDR3 contains 16 residues. Germline CDR1 and CDR2: MGHRA and YSYEKL. The CDR3 nucleotides are TGCGCCAGCAGCCCGTCTGCTGATCAAGCTGGAAACACCATATATTTT. It codes for CASSPSADQAGNTIYF.

In this sample, this clonotype turned up many times. This rearrangement joins TRBV19 to TRBJ2-5, with 10 bases fitting TRBD2. V was pared by 5 bases and J by 1 base, with 4 bases of the junction left unmatched. The germline CDR1 and CDR2 sequences are LNHDA and SQIVND (reference sequence). This CDR3 comprises 15 residues. CDR3 in amino acids: CASSWPSGGQETQYF. The CDR3 nucleotides are TGTGCCAGTAGTTGGCCTAGCGGGGGCCAAGAGACCCAGTACTTC.

This clonotype has a count of ten or more. The chain uses TRBV6-2 or TRBV6-3 and TRBJ1-1; 8 bases map to TRBD1. In germline, CDR1 is MNHEY, CDR2 SVGEGT. V gave up 5 bases and J gave up 1 base; unmatched junction bases: 3. CDR3 length: 14 residues. The CDR3 sequence is CASSGQGQNTEAFF. The CDR3 DNA is TGTGCCAGCAGTGGACAGGGACAGAACACTGAAGCTTTCTTT.

This clonotype was seen at least ten times. The chain joins TRBV6-6 to TRBJ1-2; 8 nucleotides align to TRBD1. The J segment lost 2 bases and the V segment lost 8 bases, leaving 7 bases of the junction unmatched. Germline CDR1 MNHNY, CDR2 SVGAGI (reference sequence). This CDR3 has 14 residues. CDR3 sequence: CASRPAGGNYGYTF. DNA of the CDR3: TGTGCCAGCCGTCCAGCAGGGGGCAACTATGGCTACACCTTC.

This clonotype was found a few times. The chain uses TRBV12-3 or TRBV12-4 and TRBJ2-1, with TRBD2 matching 14 bases. V dropped 6 bases and J dropped 13; count of bases not matched to a gene: 8. This CDR3 has 14 residues. The CDR3 here is CASRPGLAGVEQFF. The CDR3 DNA is TGTGCCAGCAGACCGGGACTAGCGGGGGTGGAACAGTTCTTC.

This clonotype was seen ten or more times. The chain links TRBV18 to TRBJ2-1; 8 nucleotides agree with TRBD2. V shed 6 bases and J 9 bases; nucleotides not matched to a gene: 7. The CDR3 totals 13 residues. Looked up from germline, CDR1 is KGHSH and CDR2 is LQKENI. The CDR3 DNA follows: TGTGCCAGCTCTCCCGGGACTAGTCGTGAGCAGTTCTTC. It translates to CASSPGTSREQFF.

By its share, this clonotype is medium-sized. The chain combines TRBV7-9 with TRBJ1-6, with 9 bases that match TRBD1. J gave up 6 bases and V 5 bases, and 5 bases lay outside the gene matches. From germline, CDR1 is SEHNR and CDR2 FQNEAQ (reference sequence). The CDR3 is 15 amino acids. The CDR3, as DNA: TGTGCCAGCAGCCATCGGACAGGGGCTAATTCACCCCTCCACTTT. It translates to CASSHRTGANSPLHF.

In this sample, this clonotype turned up many times. The chain links TRBV6-2 or TRBV6-3 to TRBJ2-7; D ambiguous. The CDR3 totals 12 residues. The germline CDR1 and CDR2 sequences are MNHEY and SVGEGT. V shed 0 bases and J shed 7 bases, with 7 bases lying between them. The CDR3 DNA reads TGTGCCAGCAGTTACTCAATAGGTGAGCAGTACTTC. Translating it yields CASSYSIGEQYF.

This clonotype showed up just a few times. A much more abundant neighbour one base away suggests this may be a read error. This CDR3 is CATSPFYGEQYF. The CDR3 coding sequence is TGTGCCACCTCCCCATTCTACGGCGAGCAGTACTTC. V is TRBV6-5 and J is TRBJ2-7; no firm D call. Germline loops: CDR1 MNHEY, CDR2 SVGAGI. The CDR3 has 12 amino acids. V was trimmed by 10 bases and J by 6 bases, leaving 16 bases between them.

This clonotype was picked up many times. V is TRBV27 and J is TRBJ1-5; TRBD1 agrees at 9 bases. The CDR3 runs to 15 residues. Germline CDR1 reads MNHEY; CDR2 reads SMNVEV (reference sequence). V gave up 3 bases and J gave up 2 bases; unmatched junction bases: 2. CDR3 coding DNA: TGTGCCAGCAGTTTGACAGGGGGTGGCAATCAGCCCCAGCATTTT. Its protein is CASSLTGGGNQPQHF.

This clonotype occurred a few times. A far more abundant clone sits one base away, making this likely a read error. V is TRBV24-1 and J is TRBJ2-7; TRBD1 is a possible D gene (6 bases). Germline CDR1 and CDR2: KGHDR and SFDVKD. V dropped 3 bases and J dropped 7 bases, with 15 bases sitting between them. CDR3 length: 14 amino acids. CDR3 protein: CATSDGRGSNEQYF. DNA for the CDR3: TGTGCCACCAGTGATGGAAGGGGGAGTAATGAGCAGTACTTC.

The chain carries TRBV12-3 or TRBV12-4 and TRBJ1-5; 7 bases fit TRBD1. The junction had 11 bases not matched to a gene; V was cut back by 6 bases and J by 0 bases. The CDR3 extends over 17 amino acids. Here the CDR3 reads CASREGAGRYSNQPQHF. The CDR3 region has the DNA TGTGCCAGCAGAGAGGGGGCCGGTCGATATAGCAATCAGCCCCAGCATTTT.

This clonotype is medium-sized (0.01 to 0.1%) within its sample. This rearrangement joins TRBV5-6 to TRBJ2-1; D is perhaps TRBD2 (5 bases). Germline CDR1 reads SGHDT; CDR2 reads YYEEEE. The CDR3 is 14 amino acids. V shed 4 bases and J shed 3 bases, with 11 bases lying between them. CDR3 DNA sequence: TGTGCCAGCAGCCCCGGACTTCTCTACAATGAGCAGTTCTTC. It translates to CASSPGLLYNEQFF.

The chain joins TRBV12-3 or TRBV12-4 to TRBJ1-2; 9 bases line up with TRBD1. With V trimmed by 6 bases and J by 8 bases, 7 bases remained unmatched. The length of the CDR3 is 13 residues. The CDR3 nucleotides are TGTGCCAGCAGGTCACAGGGGGCGCCAGGCTACACCTTC. It codes for CASRSQGAPGYTF.